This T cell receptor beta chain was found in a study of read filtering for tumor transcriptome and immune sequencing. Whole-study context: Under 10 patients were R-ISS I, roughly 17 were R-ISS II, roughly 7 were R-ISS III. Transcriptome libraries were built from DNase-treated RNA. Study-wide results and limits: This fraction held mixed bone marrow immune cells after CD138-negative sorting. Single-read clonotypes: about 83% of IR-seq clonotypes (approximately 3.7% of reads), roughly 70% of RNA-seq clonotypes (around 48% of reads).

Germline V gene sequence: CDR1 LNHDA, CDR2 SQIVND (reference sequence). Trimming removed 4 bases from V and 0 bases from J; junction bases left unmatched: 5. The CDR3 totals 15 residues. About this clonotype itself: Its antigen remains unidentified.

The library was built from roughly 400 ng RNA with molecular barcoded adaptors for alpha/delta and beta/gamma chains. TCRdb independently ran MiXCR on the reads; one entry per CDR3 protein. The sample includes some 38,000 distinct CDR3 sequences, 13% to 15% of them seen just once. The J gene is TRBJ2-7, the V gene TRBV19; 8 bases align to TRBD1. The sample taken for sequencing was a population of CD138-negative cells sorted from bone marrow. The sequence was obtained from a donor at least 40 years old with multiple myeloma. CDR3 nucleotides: TGTGCCAGTAGTACCGCCGGGACAGGCTCCTACGAGCAGTACTTC. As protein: CASSTAGTGSYEQYF.